These 5 T cell receptor beta chains were all obtained from the same sample, sequenced in a study of T cells after somatic rescue of genetic block. The data were produced by immunoSEQ multiplex PCR, yet TCRdb's version contains in-frame clones alone and is incomplete. The table lists 80,000 to 100,000 clones, about nine tenths of them singletons. Sequences were obtained from peripheral blood mononuclear cells (PBMCs). Receptors were obtained from a woman younger than 35.

V and J are TRBV28 and TRBJ1-4; D is perhaps TRBD1 (6 bases). Looked up from germline, CDR1 is MDHEN and CDR2 is SYDVKM. Trimming left V 2 bases short and J 10 bases short, with 20 bases between. This CDR3 comprises 16 residues. The CDR3 nucleotides read TGTGCCAGCAGTTTAGGCGTAGGGGGGCTGTTGGTAAAACTGTTTTTT. Translation gives CASSLGVGGLLVKLFF.

This chain connects TRBV28 to TRBJ1-2, with 8 bases lining up with TRBD1. The V and J ends lost 7 bases and 5 bases, in that order; junction bases with no gene match: 9. From germline, CDR1 is MDHEN and CDR2 SYDVKM. The CDR3 has 14 residues. The CDR3 sequence: CASKDRDSSYGYTF. The CDR3, as DNA: TGTGCCAGCAAGGACAGGGATAGTTCTTATGGCTACACCTTC.

The chain couples TRBV11-2 to TRBJ1-3; D unresolved. Trimming took 2 bases from V and 0 from J, leaving 11 bases between them. Per germline, CDR1 SGHAT and CDR2 FQNNGV. The length of the CDR3 is 16 residues. The CDR3 bases are TGTGCCAGCAGCTTATTGTCAGCCTACTCTGGAAACACCATATATTTT. It is translated as CASSLLSAYSGNTIYF.

The V call is TRBV10-3, the J call TRBJ1-5, with 7 bases matching TRBD1. V lost 5 bases, J lost 0 bases, and 4 bases stayed unmatched. CDR1 and CDR2 from the germline V gene are ENHRY and SYGVKD. The CDR3 length is 15 residues. CDR3 nucleotide sequence: TGTGCCATCAGTATTGACAGGGCTAGCAATCAGCCCCAGCATTTT. Protein: CAISIDRASNQPQHF.

The V gene is TRBV29-1, the J gene TRBJ2-7, with D maybe TRBD2 (6 bases). Germline-derived CDR1 and CDR2 are SQVTM and ANQGSEA. The CDR3 length is 13 residues. Trimming removed 4 bases at V and 6 bases at J, with 16 bases between. The CDR3 nucleotides read TGCAGCGTTGCCCGGGCGCTGGAGGGCGAGCAGTACTTC. Protein product: CSVARALEGEQYF.